This TCR beta chain was sequenced during a study of a mutant IDH1 vaccine in newly diagnosed glioma. Overall study: There were about 60% males and around 38% females among treated patients, whose mean age was about 41 years. Most had both radiotherapy and temozolomide beforehand; others had only one.

Concerning this clone: Antigen specificity is unknown.

Measured with immunoSEQ multiplex PCR; TCRdb has only the in-frame clones, and not every one. The sample shows around 29,000 clones, around 80% of them seen only once. Time point specified: week 23, last vaccination. A 20-mer mutant IDH1 peptide at 300 ug was injected subcutaneously with topical imiquimod. New astrocytomas of WHO grade 3 or 4 that were IDH1-mutant and ATRX-lost were found in the donors. V shed 4 bases, J shed 8 bases, and the junction held 10 bases outside the gene matches. Germline lookup yields CDR1 SGHDT and CDR2 YYEEEE. This CDR3 has 15 residues. The TCR was taken from a young woman with glioma. Source: PBMCs, taken from a glioma patient whose treatment included an IDH1 peptide vaccine. The rearrangement joins TRBV5-6 to TRBJ1-4; 8 bases map to TRBD1. The CDR3 protein is CASSPGQGYGEKLFF. The CDR3 DNA sequence: TGTGCCAGCAGCCCAGGACAGGGATACGGAGAAAAACTGTTTTTT.